This TCR beta chain was sequenced for a study of blood T cells in healthy people across ages. This clonotype occurred a few times. Its target is not known. A second PCR of roughly 6 to 12 cycles used a sample-barcoded 5' primer and a J-beta primer mix. Carrying 12 random nucleotides, a template-switch adaptor labeled each individual cDNA molecule. TCRdb analysed the 5' RACE reads with MiXCR anew, one entry per CDR3 protein. This sample has hundreds of thousands of distinct CDR3 sequences; around 36% occur once, and the top ten carry approximately 13%. With 0 bases removed from V and 5 bases from J, the gap between germline ends came to 12 bases. The CDR3 consists of 15 residues. In germline, CDR1 is MNHNY, CDR2 SVGAGI (reference sequence). The study's findings and limits: Naive T cell percentage showed a strong correlation with TCR beta diversity. Without sorted subsets, naive and antigen-experienced compartments could not be conclusively compared.

The specimen was blood. This TCR was recovered from a man between 18 and 35 years old in good health. V is TRBV6-6 and J is TRBJ2-3, with D possibly TRBD2 on 5 matching bases. As DNA, the CDR3 is TGTGCCAGCAGTTACTCGGTCGGTCGGGGAGATACGCAGTATTTT. Translating gives CASSYSVGRGDTQYF.